The clone carrying this T cell receptor beta chain was seen only a few times. Its specificity is unknown. This CDR3 has 14 amino acids. V was trimmed by 1 base and J by 15 bases, leaving 19 bases between them. Looked up from germline, CDR1 is SGHAT and CDR2 is FQNNGV. TCRdb reanalysed the reads using MiXCR and keeps one entry per CDR3 protein. This table has about 310,000 distinct CDR3 sequences, about 17% appearing once. The data are from a study of T cell repertoires in cytomegalovirus infection. Overall study: It can be stated that public TCR beta signatures indicated CMV infection as well as a matching HLA type. Whole-study findings and limits: Carriers of CMV plus the relevant HLA were identified by cumulative public TCR beta family frequency. Ex vivo responses were dominated by HLA-C-restricted CMV-specific TCR beta clonotypes.

The chain uses TRBV11-2 and TRBJ2-1; D not certain. Sequencing was performed on PBMCs. This clonotype was obtained from a human donor in good health (CMV status not recorded). Some clones in this sample may be carry-over from other donors' samples. The CDR3 bases are TGTGCCAGCAGCTTAGTCGGCTCTGGGGTGGTGACGTTCTTC. It codes for CASSLVGSGVVTFF.